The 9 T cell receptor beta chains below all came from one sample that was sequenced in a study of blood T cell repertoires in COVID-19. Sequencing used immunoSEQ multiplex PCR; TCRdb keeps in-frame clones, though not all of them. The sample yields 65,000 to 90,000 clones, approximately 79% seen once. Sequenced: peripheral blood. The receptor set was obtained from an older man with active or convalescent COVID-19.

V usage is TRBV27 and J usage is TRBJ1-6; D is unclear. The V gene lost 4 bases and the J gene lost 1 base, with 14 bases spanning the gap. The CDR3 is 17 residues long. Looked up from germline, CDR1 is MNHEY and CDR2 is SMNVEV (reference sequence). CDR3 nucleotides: TGTGCCAGCAGTTCCCGACGGAGCCCGTCCTATAATTCACCCCTCCACTTT. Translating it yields CASSSRRSPSYNSPLHF.

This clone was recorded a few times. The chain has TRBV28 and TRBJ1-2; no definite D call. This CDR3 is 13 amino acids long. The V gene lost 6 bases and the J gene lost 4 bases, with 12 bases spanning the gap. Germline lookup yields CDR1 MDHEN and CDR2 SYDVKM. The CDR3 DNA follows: TGTGCCAGCAGCCACGAGGTCTTCTATGGCTACACCTTC. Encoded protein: CASSHEVFYGYTF.

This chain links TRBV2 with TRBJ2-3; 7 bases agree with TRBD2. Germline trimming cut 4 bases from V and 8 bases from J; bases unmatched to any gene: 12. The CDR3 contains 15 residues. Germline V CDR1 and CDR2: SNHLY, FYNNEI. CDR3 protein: CASSVQGRLAVTQYF. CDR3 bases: TGTGCCAGCAGTGTCCAAGGGAGACTAGCCGTTACGCAGTATTTT.

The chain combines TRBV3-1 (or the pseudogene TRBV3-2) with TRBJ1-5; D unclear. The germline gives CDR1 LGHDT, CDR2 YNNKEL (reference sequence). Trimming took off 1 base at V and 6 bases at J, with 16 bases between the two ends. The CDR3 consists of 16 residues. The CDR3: CASSQGRVLRGQPQHF. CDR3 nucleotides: TGTGCCAGCAGCCAAGGAAGAGTCCTCCGGGGTCAGCCCCAGCATTTT.

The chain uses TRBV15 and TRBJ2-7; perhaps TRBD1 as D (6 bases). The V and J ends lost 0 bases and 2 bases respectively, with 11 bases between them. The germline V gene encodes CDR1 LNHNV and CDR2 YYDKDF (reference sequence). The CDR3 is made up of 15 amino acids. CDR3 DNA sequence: TGTGCCACCAGCAGAGACGGGACACTCACCTACGAGCAGTACTTC. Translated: CATSRDGTLTYEQYF. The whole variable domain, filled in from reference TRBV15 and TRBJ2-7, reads DAMVIQNPRYQVTQFGKPVTLSCSQTLNHNVMYWYQQKSSQAPKLLFHYYDKDFNNEADTPDNFQSRRPNTSFCFLDIRSPGLGDTAMYLCATSRDGTLTYEQYFGPGTRLTVT.

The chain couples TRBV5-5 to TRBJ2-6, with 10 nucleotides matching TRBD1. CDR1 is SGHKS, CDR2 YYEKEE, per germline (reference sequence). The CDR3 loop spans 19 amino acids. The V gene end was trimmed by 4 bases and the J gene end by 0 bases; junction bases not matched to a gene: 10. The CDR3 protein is CASSHTPGTGDSGANVLTF. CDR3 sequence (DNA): TGTGCCAGCAGCCATACGCCAGGGACAGGGGACTCTGGGGCCAACGTCCTGACTTTC. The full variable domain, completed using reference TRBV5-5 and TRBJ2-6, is DAGVTQSPTHLIKTRGQQVTLRCSPISGHKSVSWYQQVLGQGPQFIFQYYEKEERGRGNFPDRFSARQFPNYSSELNVNALLLGDSALYLCASSHTPGTGDSGANVLTFGAGSRLTVL.

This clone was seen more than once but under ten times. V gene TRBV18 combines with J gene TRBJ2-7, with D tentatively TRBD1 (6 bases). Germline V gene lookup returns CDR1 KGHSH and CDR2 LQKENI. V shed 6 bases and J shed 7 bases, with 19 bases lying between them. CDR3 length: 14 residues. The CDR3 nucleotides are TGTGCCAGCTCGGTCCCGGGACATTCATGGGAGCAGTACTTC. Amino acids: CASSVPGHSWEQYF. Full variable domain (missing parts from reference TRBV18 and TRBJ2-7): NAGVMQNPRHLVRRRGQEARLRCSPMKGHSHVYWYRQLPEEGLKFMVYLQKENIIDESGMPKERFSAEFPKEGPSILRIQQVVRGDSAAYFCASSVPGHSWEQYFGPGTRLTVT.

The CDR3 here is CASSPRTDQETQYF. The CDR3 DNA reads as TGTGCCAGCTCACCACGGACAGACCAAGAGACCCAGTACTTC. This rearrangement joins TRBV18 to TRBJ2-5, with D possibly matching TRBD1 (6 bases). The germline CDR1 and CDR2 sequences are KGHSH and LQKENI. The V gene lost 1 base and the J gene lost 0 bases, with 6 bases spanning the gap. CDR3 length: 14 residues.

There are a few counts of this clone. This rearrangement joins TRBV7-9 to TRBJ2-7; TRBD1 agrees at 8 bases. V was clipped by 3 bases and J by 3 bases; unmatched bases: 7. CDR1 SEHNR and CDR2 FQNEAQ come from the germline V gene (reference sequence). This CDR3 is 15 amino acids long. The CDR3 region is CASSFTGQGFYEQYF. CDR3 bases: TGTGCCAGCAGCTTTACAGGACAGGGATTCTACGAGCAGTACTTC.